The 29 T cell receptor beta chains listed next were all sequenced from one sample in a study of T-cell reconstitution after alpha-beta-depleted transplantation in children. Unique molecular identifiers tagged the TCRbeta library. One entry per CDR3 protein results from TCRdb running MiXCR on the PCR reads. Found here are approximately 630,000 distinct CDR3 sequences, 13% of them singletons; the top ten hold around 0.76%. The specimen was PBMCs, collected before TCRalphabeta/CD19-depleted stem cell transplant. These receptors originate from a girl between 2 and 10 years old with congenital amegakaryocytic thrombocytopenia, due to receive a stem cell transplant.

This clonotype occurred a few times. V gene TRBV20-1 combines with J gene TRBJ2-1; TRBD2 might be the D (6 bases). The V end lost 0 bases, the J end lost 8 bases, and 11 bases lay between the germline ends. This CDR3 is built from 13 residues. The V gene's germline CDR1 is DFQATT and CDR2 SNEGSKA (reference sequence). The CDR3, as DNA: TGCAGTGCTAGAGAATGGGGGGAAGATGAGCAGTTCTTC. Its translation: CSAREWGEDEQFF.

This clonotype occurred a few times. The CDR3 DNA sequence: TGTGCCAGCAGCCAAGATCGTCGACAATCCACAGATACGCAGTATTTT. Amino acids: CASSQDRRQSTDTQYF. The rearrangement uses TRBV4-2 and TRBJ2-3; no clear D. The V gene lost 0 bases and the J gene lost 2 bases, with 12 bases spanning the gap. The CDR3 spans 16 residues. Germline CDR1 is LGHNA and CDR2 is YNFKEQ.

The genes are TRBV19 and TRBJ2-2; D may be TRBD1 (6 bases). The V and J ends lost 0 bases and 4 bases respectively, with 12 bases between them. CDR1 and CDR2 (germline): LNHDA, SQIVND (reference sequence). The CDR3 loop spans 16 amino acids. CDR3: CASSIDTGTITGELFF. In DNA, the CDR3 is TGTGCCAGTAGTATAGACACCGGGACAATCACCGGGGAGCTGTTTTTT.

This clonotype was picked up a small number of times. CDR3 sequence reads: CSASGGRDEQYF. The CDR3 coding sequence is TGCAGTGCTAGCGGGGGCCGGGACGAGCAGTACTTC. The chain carries TRBV20-1 and TRBJ2-7; D is perhaps TRBD1 or TRBD2 (6 bases each). Germline CDR1 is DFQATT and CDR2 is SNEGSKA (reference sequence). The CDR3 consists of 12 residues. With 3 bases removed from V and 5 bases from J, the gap between germline ends came to 11 bases.

This clonotype was seen only a few times. The gene calls are TRBV10-3 and TRBJ2-1; a possible D gene is TRBD2 (6 bases). The CDR3 spans 18 residues. In germline, CDR1 is ENHRY, CDR2 SYGVKD. V lost 3 bases and J 7 bases, leaving 25 bases between the germline ends. The CDR3 loop reads CAISDTGFLSGAQNEQFF. DNA of the CDR3: TGTGCCATCAGTGATACCGGATTTCTCTCGGGAGCTCAGAATGAGCAGTTCTTC.

This clonotype turned up a few times. The chain recombines TRBV27 with TRBJ2-6; 7 bases match TRBD2. This CDR3 contains 15 residues. Germline-derived CDR1 and CDR2 are MNHEY and SMNVEV (reference sequence). The V and J ends lost 5 bases and 4 bases, in that order; junction bases with no gene match: 5. For the CDR3, the DNA is TGTGCCAGCAGTAAACTAGCGATAGGGGCCAACGTCCTGACTTTC. Its protein is CASSKLAIGANVLTF.

There are many counts of this clonotype. This chain links TRBV20-1 with TRBJ2-1; no clear D. Trimming took 4 bases from V and 9 from J, leaving 7 bases between them. CDR1 DFQATT and CDR2 SNEGSKA come from the germline V gene (reference sequence). The CDR3 is 10 amino acids. The CDR3 region has the DNA TGCAGTGCTACGTCGGGTGAGCAGTTCTTC. It specifies CSATSGEQFF.

CDR3 coding DNA: TGTGCCAGCAGCCAAGATCGCGGAGGGACCCAGTACTTC. Protein: CASSQDRGGTQYF. V gene TRBV3-1 combines with J gene TRBJ2-5; tentative D call: TRBD2 (5 bases). The germline V and J ends were trimmed by 0 bases and 7 bases, with 9 bases remaining between them. The length of the CDR3 is 13 residues. Germline V gives CDR1 LGHDT, CDR2 YNNKEL (reference sequence).

A word on this clonotype: One end of the junction varies from germline; a read error may be responsible. The gene calls are TRBV20-1 and TRBJ2-5; D is ambiguous. CDR3 length equals 11 residues. The germline V gene encodes CDR1 DFQATT and CDR2 SNEGSKA (reference sequence). CDR3 protein: CIAREKETQYF. The CDR3, as DNA: TGCATTGCTAGAGAAAAGGAGACCCAGTACTTC.

Ten or more counts support this clonotype. The chain has TRBV29-1 and TRBJ2-3; D uncertain. The CDR3 runs 10 residues. Trimming stripped 3 bases from V and 14 bases from J, with 12 bases between. Germline assignment: CDR1 SQVTM and CDR2 ANQGSEA. The CDR3: CSVDQALLYF. CDR3 DNA: TGCAGCGTTGACCAGGCCCTGTTGTATTTT.

The sample holds many counts of this clonotype. The rearrangement links TRBV28 to TRBJ2-6; TRBD1 is a possible D gene (5 bases). The CDR3 has 19 amino acids. V lost 3 bases, J lost 0 bases, and 18 bases lay in between. Germline V gene sequence: CDR1 MDHEN, CDR2 SYDVKM. Written as DNA, the CDR3 is TGTGCCAGCAGTTTGGCTTCCAGGGTGTTTTTCTCTGGGGCCAACGTCCTGACTTTC. Translated: CASSLASRVFFSGANVLTF.

This clonotype was seen repeatedly, ten times or more. V is TRBV12-3 or TRBV12-4 and J is TRBJ2-7; D remains ambiguous. Trimming removed 7 bases from V and 5 bases from J, with 15 bases in between. This CDR3 comprises 13 residues. The CDR3 nucleotides read TGTGCCAGCAACATCAACGTGGGAAACGAGCAGTACTTC. Translated, it gives CASNINVGNEQYF.

This clonotype occurred many times. The rearrangement joins TRBV12-3 or TRBV12-4 to TRBJ2-2, with D possibly being TRBD2 (5 bases). V was clipped by 4 bases and J by 2 bases, with 8 bases between them. The CDR3 length is 14 residues. The chain's CDR3 is CASSSGVNTGELFF. The CDR3 DNA reads TGTGCCAGCAGTTCCGGGGTCAACACCGGGGAGCTGTTTTTT.

This clonotype has at least ten counts. V gene TRBV20-1 combines with J gene TRBJ2-5; TRBD2 agrees at 8 bases. The V and J ends lost 0 bases and 1 base, in that order; junction bases with no gene match: 4. Germline lookup yields CDR1 DFQATT and CDR2 SNEGSKA (reference sequence). This CDR3 is built from 15 residues. CDR3 loop: CSARDGLAGQETQYF. In DNA form, the CDR3 reads TGCAGTGCTAGAGATGGGCTAGCGGGCCAAGAGACCCAGTACTTC.

V gene TRBV2 combines with J gene TRBJ2-1; 9 nucleotides line up with TRBD2. The CDR3 spans 15 residues. The junction had 6 bases not matched to a gene; V was cut back by 6 bases and J by 3 bases. Germline V gene sequence: CDR1 SNHLY, CDR2 FYNNEI. CDR3 sequence reads: CASRDGTSSYNEQFF. In DNA, the CDR3 is TGTGCCAGCAGGGACGGGACTAGCAGCTACAATGAGCAGTTCTTC. The full variable domain, with the rest looked up from reference TRBV2 and TRBJ2-1, is EPEVTQTPSHQVTQMGQEVILRCVPISNHLYFYWYRQILGQKVEFLVSFYNNEISEKSEIFDDQFSVERPDGSNFTLKIRSTKLEDSAMYFCASRDGTSSYNEQFFGPGTRLTVL.

The sample holds a few counts of this clonotype. V gene TRBV6-1 combines with J gene TRBJ2-7; unclear D gene. The germline V and J ends were trimmed by 4 bases and 0 bases, with 10 bases remaining between them. CDR3 length equals 14 residues. Germline loops: CDR1 MNHNS, CDR2 SASEGT. The CDR3 DNA reads as TGTGCCAGCAGTGCCAGACGCGACTCCTACGAGCAGTACTTC. Its translation is CASSARRDSYEQYF.

The genes are TRBV7-2 and TRBJ2-5; weak D call: TRBD1 (5 bases). Germline V CDR1 and CDR2: SGHTA, FQGNSA. Trimming took 2 bases from V and 9 from J, leaving 19 bases between them. The CDR3 runs 15 residues. This CDR3 reads CASSLRHSLRVSQYF. CDR3 sequence (DNA): TGTGCCAGCAGCTTACGGCACTCACTCAGGGTGTCCCAGTACTTC.

This clonotype appeared a few times. The chain joins TRBV12-3 or TRBV12-4 to TRBJ2-3, with 7 bases identical to TRBD2. The ends lost 2 bases at V and 4 bases at J; junction bases unmatched: 9. This CDR3 contains 16 residues. This chain's CDR3 is CASSLTPASGPDTQYF. The DNA of the CDR3 is TGTGCCAGCAGTTTAACCCCAGCTAGCGGTCCAGATACGCAGTATTTT.

This clonotype was counted at least ten times. The chain carries TRBV11-2 and TRBJ2-3; D is perhaps TRBD2 (5 bases). Trimming removed 0 bases from V and 3 bases from J, with 19 bases in between. Germline CDR1 SGHAT, CDR2 FQNNGV. There are 18 residues in the CDR3. The CDR3 DNA is TGTGCCAGCAGCTTAGACTATCGGGGAGTAGGCCGAACAGATACGCAGTATTTT. Translated, it gives CASSLDYRGVGRTDTQYF.

This clonotype was seen only a few times. The chain employs TRBV20-1 and TRBJ2-7, with a possible D match to TRBD1 (5 bases). Germline V gene lookup returns CDR1 DFQATT and CDR2 SNEGSKA (reference sequence). CDR3 length: 13 amino acids. V lost 4 bases to trimming and J lost 1 base, with 11 bases between them. This CDR3 is CSATWTQSYEQYF. In DNA form, the CDR3 reads TGCAGTGCTACTTGGACACAATCCTACGAGCAGTACTTC.

The genes are TRBV24-1 and TRBJ2-1; 11 bases map to TRBD2. The germline V gene has CDR1 KGHDR and CDR2 SFDVKD. V shed 10 bases, J shed 8 bases, and the junction held 6 bases outside the gene matches. The CDR3 has 13 amino acids. The CDR3 sequence is CATGIAGGYEQFF. In DNA form, the CDR3 reads TGTGCCACGGGGATAGCGGGAGGGTATGAGCAGTTCTTC.

The chain carries TRBV5-6 and TRBJ2-7; D is possibly TRBD1 (5 bases). CDR1 is SGHDT, CDR2 YYEEEE, per germline. V lost 1 base and J lost 5, with 19 bases in between. This CDR3 comprises 16 residues. As DNA, the CDR3 is TGTGCCAGCAGCTTGCCTTACAGGTCCAGTGGCCACGAGCAGTACTTC. It codes for CASSLPYRSSGHEQYF.

This clonotype was recorded at least ten times. The CDR3 sequence is CASRAGKISSYEQYF. CDR3 coding DNA: TGTGCCAGCAGGGCCGGGAAGATATCTTCCTACGAGCAGTACTTC. The chain joins TRBV5-6 to TRBJ2-7; D is perhaps TRBD2 (5 bases). The CDR3 runs 15 residues. Trimming removed 5 bases from V and 1 base from J, with 16 bases in between. CDR1 and CDR2 (germline): SGHDT, YYEEEE.

As for this clonotype: A much bigger clone sits one base away, suggesting this may be a read error. The conserved phenylalanine or tryptophan is not found at the CDR3 terminus, so this likely reflects a read error. The CDR3 DNA follows: TGTGCCAGCAGCCCCCGACTAGCGGGAGAGACCTCCTACAATGAGCAGTTCTTG. Its translation: CASSPRLAGETSYNEQFL. This sequence joins TRBV4-2 and TRBJ2-1; 12 bases agree with TRBD2. J was trimmed by 0 bases and V by 4 bases; bases with no gene match: 7. The CDR3 is 18 amino acids. Germline V gene lookup returns CDR1 LGHNA and CDR2 YNFKEQ.

In its sample, this clonotype was seen many times. V gene TRBV5-1 combines with J gene TRBJ2-5, with TRBD2 matching 10 bases. Germline CDR1 and CDR2: SGHRS and YFSETQ. CDR3 length: 16 amino acids. V gave up 4 bases and J gave up 2 bases; unmatched junction bases: 8. Here the CDR3 reads CASSVETSGPQETQYF. The DNA for the CDR3 is TGCGCCAGCAGCGTTGAGACTAGCGGGCCTCAAGAGACCCAGTACTTC.

This clonotype was seen repeatedly, ten times or more. The rearrangement uses TRBV20-1 and TRBJ2-1, with no clear D. Germline CDR1 and CDR2: DFQATT and SNEGSKA (reference sequence). The length of the CDR3 is 9 residues. V was cut by 4 bases and J by 8 bases, with 3 bases left in between. CDR3 amino acids: CSANHEQFF. CDR3 DNA: TGCAGTGCTAACCATGAGCAGTTCTTC.

This clonotype was detected only once. This may be a read error, as it is one base from a much larger clone. The chain couples TRBV7-2 to TRBJ2-7, with D unresolved. V lost 8 bases and J lost 0, with 14 bases in between. In germline, CDR1 is SGHTA, CDR2 FQGNSA. The CDR3 is made up of 14 amino acids. The CDR3 loop reads CASRYSRASYEQYF. CDR3 nucleotides: TGTGCCAGCCGCTATAGCCGGGCCTCCTACGAGCAGTACTTC. Complete variable domain (other parts from reference TRBV7-2 and TRBJ2-7): GAGVSQSPSNKVTEKGKDVELRCDPISGHTALYWYRQSLGQGLEFLIYFQGNSAPDKSGLPSDRFSAERTGGSVSTLTIQRTQQEDSAVYLCASRYSRASYEQYFGPGTRLTVT.

Notes on this clonotype: A much more abundant neighbour one base away suggests this may be a read error. J is TRBJ2-3 and V is TRBV20-1; D unclear. The V and J ends lost 3 bases and 6 bases respectively, with 13 bases between them. Germline assignment: CDR1 DFQATT and CDR2 SNEGSKA (reference sequence). This CDR3 has 13 amino acids. The CDR3 spells CSARRTSDDTQYF. DNA for the CDR3: TGCAGTGCTAGGAGAACCTCGGATGATACGCAGTATTTT.

This clonotype has just a few counts. This chain joins TRBV20-1 and TRBJ1-5; a weak D match, TRBD1 (5 bases). Germline CDR1 DFQATT, CDR2 SNEGSKA (reference sequence). The CDR3 totals 14 residues. Trimming removed 6 bases at V and 0 bases at J, with 12 bases between. CDR3: CSAWGRYSNQPQHF. The CDR3 bases are TGCAGTGCCTGGGGACGGTATAGCAATCAGCCCCAGCATTTT.